Described below is a single TCR beta chain sequence and its context. Antigen unknown. These data come from a study of cytomegalovirus exposure and HLA in healthy donors. Overall study findings and caveats: The dataset shows that most TCR sequences were rare, while some public TCRs occurred in many donors.

After removal of 2 bases from V and 6 bases from J, the junction contained 19 bases not matched to a gene. Germline CDR1 and CDR2: MDHEN and SYDVKM. There are 19 residues in the CDR3. Clones were sequenced by immunoSEQ multiplex PCR, and TCRdb holds only the in-frame ones, with some missing. This sample carries tens of thousands of clones, around 89% of them seen once, and the ten largest clones take about 1.5%. V is TRBV28 and J is TRBJ2-7; 10 bases map to TRBD2. Sequencing was carried out using PBMCs. The origin of this receptor is a woman aged 18-29 years in good health and CMV-seronegative. CDR3 protein: CASSLIPSGRALIFSEQYF. The CDR3 DNA reads TGTGCCAGCAGTTTAATCCCCAGCGGGAGGGCCCTTATCTTTTCCGAGCAGTACTTC.